This T cell receptor (beta chain) was recorded in a study of T cells after yellow fever vaccination. The study made its TCR cDNA through 5'RACE template switching. That step introduced a universal primer site along with UMIs. In TCRdb, the 5' RACE reads were re-called with MiXCR into one record per CDR3 protein. The sample contains 400,000 to 450,000 distinct CDR3 sequences, roughly a sixth of which appear only once. Study findings and constraints: After the booster, 96% of CD4 and roughly nine tenths of CD8 primary-response clones were re-detected. Relatively few clonotypes were ones that appeared in both CD4 and CD8 compartments.

Trimming pared 5 bases from V and 2 bases from J, leaving 12 bases between. Germline values: CDR1 MNHEY, CDR2 SVGAGI. This CDR3 spans 14 amino acids. This clonotype was found a few times. Its matching antigen is unknown. The TCR originated in a man aged 18 to 35 who received the YFV17D yellow fever vaccine. The chain links TRBV6-5 to TRBJ2-5, with D perhaps matching TRBD1 or TRBD2 (5 bases each). The specimen comprised PBMCs, sampled before the yellow fever booster vaccination. CDR3 region: CASSTRDGQETQYF. The CDR3 nucleotides read TGTGCCAGCAGTACCCGGGACGGACAAGAGACCCAGTACTTC.